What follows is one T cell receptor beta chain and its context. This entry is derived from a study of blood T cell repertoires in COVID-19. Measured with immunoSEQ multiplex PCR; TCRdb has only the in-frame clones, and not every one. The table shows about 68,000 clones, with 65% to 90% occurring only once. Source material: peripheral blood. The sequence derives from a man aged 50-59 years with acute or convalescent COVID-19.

DNA of the CDR3: TGCGCCAGCAGTCAATGCCAGGGTCCTCGAAAGCGTGGCTACACCTTC. This sequence encodes CASSQCQGPRKRGYTF. The rearrangement links TRBV23-1 to TRBJ1-2, with a possible D match to TRBD1 (5 bases). TRBV23-1 is an ORF, and what it does is uncertain. Trimming removed 1 base from V and 7 bases from J, with 19 bases in between. The CDR3 loop spans 16 amino acids.